These T cell receptor beta chains were read from a single sample in a study of cytomegalovirus exposure and HLA in healthy donors. Repertoires were generated with immunoSEQ multiplex PCR, while TCRdb's copy carries only in-frame clones and drops some. Counted here are over 55,000 clones, roughly 80% occurring once; the ten biggest clones make up about 1.5%. Material: PBMCs. These receptors all come from a man aged 40-55 years in good health and CMV-seronegative. Both conserved end residues are part of each CDR3. Each record gives: J gene, D gene, V gene, clone size, CDR3 DNA, CDR3 protein. The D gene is left open where the match is weak. The size entry is marked missing in some rows and otherwise reads once, few, many or a size class.

J: TRBJ2-6; D: TRBD1; V: TRBV5-8; size: .; DNA: TGTGCCAGCAGCCCGAATTGGGGGACAGGGAGCGGGGCCAACGTCCTGACTTTC; CDR3: CASSPNWGTGSGANVLTF
J: TRBJ1-2; D: .; V: TRBV30; size: .; DNA: TGTGCCCGAAGGACACCCTCGGATGGCTACACCTTC; CDR3: CARRTPSDGYTF
J: TRBJ1-2; D: TRBD1; V: TRBV6-1; size: .; DNA: TGTGCCAGCGCCCCTGGGGGACAGGGCACTTATGGCTACACCTTC; CDR3: CASAPGGQGTYGYTF
J: TRBJ1-1; D: TRBD1; V: TRBV29-1; size: .; DNA: TGCAGCGCCCGGACAGGGGTTTCGACTGAAGCTTTCTTT; CDR3: CSARTGVSTEAFF
J: TRBJ2-1; D: TRBD2; V: TRBV28; size: .; DNA: TGTGCCAGTGGACTAGCGGGGGACTACAATGAGCAGTTCTTC; CDR3: CASGLAGDYNEQFF
J: TRBJ2-5; D: TRBD1; V: TRBV5-1; size: once; DNA: TGCGCCAGCAGCTTGGAGGGACAGTTATTCGAGACCCAGTACTTC; CDR3: CASSLEGQLFETQYF
J: TRBJ1-1; D: .; V: TRBV6-5; size: few; DNA: TGTGCCAGCAGTGAAACAGGGAACACTGAAGCTTTCTTT; CDR3: CASSETGNTEAFF
J: TRBJ2-1; D: TRBD1; V: TRBV19; size: .; DNA: TGTGCCAGTAGTTTCAGACAGGGCAATTACAATGAGCAGTTCTTC; CDR3: CASSFRQGNYNEQFF
J: TRBJ1-1; D: .; V: TRBV16; size: .; DNA: TGTGCCAGCAGCCAATCCCCGGGGGTTTACACTGAAGCTTTCTTT; CDR3: CASSQSPGVYTEAFF
J: TRBJ2-2; D: .; V: TRBV15; size: .; DNA: TGTGCCACCAGCAGAGGGAGGTTAGGGAACACCGGGGAGCTGTTTTTT; CDR3: CATSRGRLGNTGELFF
J: TRBJ1-1; D: .; V: TRBV6-5; size: few; DNA: TGTGCCAGCAGCCCTTGGGGGGATGGGAGCACTGAAGCTTTCTTT; CDR3: CASSPWGDGSTEAFF
J: TRBJ1-1; D: TRBD1; V: TRBV27; size: .; DNA: TGTGCCAGCAGTTTTACCGGGACAGGGAGTTCCGCGAACACTGAAGCTTTCTTT; CDR3: CASSFTGTGSSANTEAFF
J: TRBJ2-7; D: TRBD1; V: TRBV30; size: .; DNA: TGTGCCTGGACCGGGGGACAGGGGCCCTACGAGCAGTACTTC; CDR3: CAWTGGQGPYEQYF
J: TRBJ1-3; D: TRBD1; V: TRBV6-6; size: .; DNA: TGTGCCAGCAGCCAGGGGGCGCGAGGAAACACCATATATTTT; CDR3: CASSQGARGNTIYF